This T cell receptor beta chain was recorded in a study of T-cell memory formation after mild COVID-19. In the study overall: Largely donor-specific sequence clusters came from two donors.

Overall study findings and caveats: CD8+ contracting clones occupied EMRA, while CD4+ ones occupied mainly CM and EM.

One entry per CDR3 protein, called by TCRdb with MiXCR from the 5' RACE reads. In the table there are a few hundred thousand distinct CDR3 sequences, more than 15% of which are singletons. This clonotype was observed a few times. Its antigen is unknown. V shed 3 bases and J 0 bases; nucleotides not matched to a gene: 6. The germline gives CDR1 MGHRA, CDR2 YSYEKL. There are 16 residues in the CDR3. The TCR comes from a man aged 18 to 35 who had mild COVID-19 (a few samples of this study predate the infection). Cell type and time point are not known. J is TRBJ1-1 and V is TRBV4-1; 8 nucleotides line up with TRBD1. Material: PBMCs or a T cell subset sorted from them (not recorded which). The CDR3 reads CASSQRMGQVNTEAFF. The CDR3 DNA reads as TGCGCCAGCAGCCAGAGGATGGGACAGGTGAACACTGAAGCTTTCTTT.